Described below is a single T cell receptor beta chain sequence and its context. The antigen is unknown. The data stem from a study of T cell responses to AZD1222 COVID-19 vaccine. From germline, CDR1 is MDHEN and CDR2 SYDVKM. This CDR3 region has 14 residues. Trimming took 5 bases from V and 9 from J; bases not matched to a gene: 7. Whole-study results and caveats: Spike regions recognized by vaccine-associated CD4 TCRs spanned the protein, led by 160-218 and 743-854. Clonal diversity may have been underestimated in mostly white British donors.

This table comes from immunoSEQ multiplex PCR, and its TCRdb copy is limited to in-frame clones, with some not included. Here the sample spans under 150,000 clones, 87% being singletons. The sequence was obtained from an adult in good health. V and J are TRBV28 and TRBJ2-1, with 10 bases matching TRBD1. The source was peripheral blood, collected on day 0 of AZD1222 vaccination. CDR3 amino acids: CASSARDRGGEQFF. The CDR3 DNA follows: TGTGCCAGCAGTGCGCGGGACAGGGGAGGTGAGCAGTTCTTC.